This T cell receptor beta chain stems from a study of T cells in Graves' hyperthyroidism and ophthalmopathy. Study context: Peripheral blood draws took place at initial diagnosis, ahead of any treatment.

With 5 bases removed from V and 2 bases from J, the gap between germline ends came to 13 bases. The CDR3 covers 14 residues. Study-wide findings and caveats: Researchers found most expanded thyroid clonotypes above 0.001 in blood as well. The model made its ophthalmopathy prediction, and onset followed a median about 6 months later.

Using RNA transcripts as the source, TCR beta CDR3 regions were amplified. The study used the HTBI primer set for a first-round RT-PCR of the TCR CDR3. TCRdb called the multiplex PCR reads again in MiXCR, with one record for every CDR3 protein. The sample contains approximately 520,000 distinct CDR3 sequences, less than 25% of which appear only once. As regards this clonotype: Its cognate antigen is unknown.

The gene calls are TRBV12-3 or TRBV12-4 and TRBJ2-7, with D possibly matching TRBD2 (5 bases). Material: blood. The sequence came from a man aged 18 to 30 with Graves' hyperthyroidism. In nucleotides, the CDR3 is TGTGCCAGCAGTGGAATGTTCGGGACCTACGAGCAGTACTTC. Translated, it gives CASSGMFGTYEQYF.